This TCR beta chain was documented in a study of T cell responses to AZD1222 COVID-19 vaccine. General study findings and limits: Unmutated regions of variants are reportedly targeted by nearly half of spike-specific TCRs. Among vaccine-associated CD4 TCRs, coverage spanned spike, with dominance at 160-218 and 743-854. There were mostly white British donors and more females than males, and clonal diversity was possibly underestimated.

Some clones are missing from TCRdb's copy, which holds only in-frame ones; the method was immunoSEQ multiplex PCR. Of fewer than 80,000 clones in the sample, more than 70% are singletons; the top ten hold less than 12%. About this clone itself: The antigen is unknown.

The CDR3 is 16 amino acids. V lost 0 bases and J lost 6; bases outside the gene matches: 9. Per the germline V gene, CDR1 is SGHTS and CDR2 is YDEGEE. The sample in question was peripheral blood, obtained 28 days after the second dose of the MenACWY control vaccine. J is TRBJ2-1 and V is TRBV5-8, with 7 nucleotides matching TRBD2. The clonotype comes from an adult who received the MenACWY meningococcal vaccine as a control. The CDR3 region is CASSLAFRTRLNEQFF. CDR3 nucleotide sequence: TGTGCCAGCAGCTTGGCTTTCCGGACTAGGCTCAATGAGCAGTTCTTC.